Listed below are T cell receptor beta chains from one sample, sequenced in a study of T-cell memory formation after mild COVID-19. TCRdb processed the 5' RACE reads anew with MiXCR; each CDR3 protein has one entry. The table includes roughly 480,000 distinct CDR3 sequences, around 27% detected once. Sequencing was done on a sample of PBMCs or a T cell subset sorted from them (not recorded which). These receptors were obtained from an adult woman who had mild COVID-19 (a few samples of this study predate the infection). Cell type and time point are not known. Each CDR3 is given with its conserved first and last residue. The D gene is left open where the match is weak. Expanded clones get a size class; other rows say once, few or many, or leave the size out.

CDR3 DNA | CDR3 protein | V gene | D gene | J gene | clone size
TGCGCCAGCGCCTTGGCGGGGCCGAACACCGGGGAGCTGTTTTTT | CASALAGPNTGELFF | TRBV5-1 | NA | TRBJ2-2 | few
TGCAGTGCCGGGGCCTCATCCTACGAGCAGTACTTC | CSAGASSYEQYF | TRBV20-1 | NA | TRBJ2-7 | few
TGTGCCAGCAGCTTAAACGGCGGGACTTCGTACGAGCAGTACTTC | CASSLNGGTSYEQYF | TRBV7-2 | NA | TRBJ2-7 | few
TGTGCCAGCAGTTACACAGGGAGAGAGACCCAGTACTTC | CASSYTGRETQYF | TRBV12-3/TRBV12-4 | NA | TRBJ2-5 | few
TGTGCCAGCAGCTTAGCCCCTAGAGAGCAGTTCTTC | CASSLAPREQFF | TRBV7-6 | NA | TRBJ2-1 | many
TGTGCCAGCAGCCCGGGGACAGGTCTTGGCTACACCTTC | CASSPGTGLGYTF | TRBV11-1 | TRBD1 | TRBJ1-2 | few
TGCAGCGTTGCGTCGGAGTGGGGGCCTCCCTACGAGCAGTACTTC | CSVASEWGPPYEQYF | TRBV29-1 | NA | TRBJ2-7 | NA
TGCAGTGCTAGAGGACCCGAGGGGGCCAATGAGCAGTTCTTC | CSARGPEGANEQFF | TRBV20-1 | TRBD1 | TRBJ2-1 | few
TGTGCCAGCAGCGTTGATAGCGGGGGAGACATTCAGTACTTC | CASSVDSGGDIQYF | TRBV9 | TRBD2 | TRBJ2-4 | few
TGTGCCAGCAGCGACAGGGGCTATGGCTACACCTTC | CASSDRGYGYTF | TRBV12-3/TRBV12-4 | TRBD1 | TRBJ1-2 | NA
TGCGCCAGCAGCTTGTGGGGGTCCCTTAGCACAGATACGCAGTATTTT | CASSLWGSLSTDTQYF | TRBV5-1 | NA | TRBJ2-3 | few
TGTGCCAGCAGCTGGGAGTGGGGGCTAGGCACTGAAGCTTTCTTT | CASSWEWGLGTEAFF | TRBV5-5 | NA | TRBJ1-1 | NA
TGTGCCAGCACGCCCCAACCGGGCTACGAGCAGTACTTC | CASTPQPGYEQYF | TRBV6-5 | NA | TRBJ2-7 | NA
TGTGCCTGGAGTGTAGTTCCCCGGGACCTCATGAACACTGAAGCTTTCTTT | CAWSVVPRDLMNTEAFF | TRBV30 | NA | TRBJ1-1 | NA
TGTGCCAGCAGTTTCTCGGAGAACACTGAAGCTTTCTTT | CASSFSENTEAFF | TRBV12-3/TRBV12-4 | NA | TRBJ1-1 | many
TGCAGTGCTAGAAGGGATGGGGGAGGCTACACCTTC | CSARRDGGGYTF | TRBV20-1 | NA | TRBJ1-2 | few
TGCGCCAGCAGCTTTTCCGCAGGATCTCATGAGCAGTTCTTC | CASSFSAGSHEQFF | TRBV5-1 | NA | TRBJ2-1 | NA
TGTGCCAGCAGCTTAGGGGACAGTAGCACAGATACGCAGTATTTT | CASSLGDSSTDTQYF | TRBV7-9 | TRBD1 | TRBJ2-3 | many
TGTGCCATCAGTGACTGGGAAAACACTGAAGCTTTCTTT | CAISDWENTEAFF | TRBV10-3 | NA | TRBJ1-1 | NA
TGTGCCAGCAGGCATAACCAGGGGGTTGGCACTGAAGCTTTCTTT | CASRHNQGVGTEAFF | TRBV5-5 | TRBD1 | TRBJ1-1 | NA
TGTGCCACCAGTGACCCCGGGGCTTGGAATGAGCAGTTCTTC | CATSDPGAWNEQFF | TRBV24-1 | NA | TRBJ2-1 | NA
TGCGCCAGGAGGACAGCATGTGTGGCCTTC | CARRTACVAF | TRBV5-1 | NA | TRBJ2-5 | few
TGTGCCAGCAGCTTAGACTATCACAAATTCTTC | CASSLDYHKFF | TRBV7-9 | NA | TRBJ2-1 | few
TGTGCCAGCAGCTTTAATTATCAGCCCCAGCATTTT | CASSFNYQPQHF | TRBV7-9 | NA | TRBJ1-5 | NA